This T cell receptor beta chain was captured by sequencing in a study of blood T cell repertoires in COVID-19. Repertoires were generated with immunoSEQ multiplex PCR, while TCRdb's copy carries only in-frame clones and drops some. The sample includes 150,000 to 200,000 clones, about 81% of them seen just once. This CDR3 comprises 14 residues. CDR1 is KGHSH, CDR2 LQKENI, per germline. V was trimmed by 6 bases and J by 2 bases, leaving 14 bases between them. The V gene is TRBV18, the J gene TRBJ2-7; no clear D. The sequence derives from a woman aged 60-75 years with COVID-19, enrolled during active disease. The source material was peripheral blood. For the CDR3, the DNA is TGTGCCAGCTCCCCCGAGACATTCCCCTACGAGCAGTACGTC. The encoded protein is CASSPETFPYEQYV.